The clone carrying this TCR beta chain has a count of ten or more. The antigen is not known. The sample originates from a study of T-cell reconstitution after alpha-beta-depleted transplantation in children. The CDR3 runs to 14 residues. CDR1 and CDR2 from the germline V gene are SQVTM and ANQGSEA. Trimming left V 5 bases short and J 6 bases short, with 16 bases between. As it was prepared, the TCRbeta library received unique molecular identifiers. TCRdb ran MiXCR on the PCR reads and lists one entry per CDR3 protein. The sample records about 200,000 distinct CDR3 sequences, roughly 6.6% being singletons. General observations from the study: About two months after transplant, alpha-beta T cells reportedly came from several hundred expanded graft clones. Surviving recipient T cells and thymic progenitors underlay high day-60 TCRbeta diversity in some patients.

Specimen: PBMCs, collected before TCRalphabeta/CD19-depleted stem cell transplant. The origin of this receptor is a boy between 2 and 10 years old with acute lymphoblastic leukemia, due to receive a stem cell transplant. This rearrangement joins TRBV29-1 to TRBJ2-2, with D possibly matching TRBD2 (5 bases). As DNA, the CDR3 is TGCAGCGTTCGGGGAGACTCCGGGGCCGGGGAGCTGTTTTTT. Its protein is CSVRGDSGAGELFF.